The 20 T cell receptor beta chains given below trace back to one sample, sequenced in a study of ipilimumab plus nivolumab after autologous stem cell transplantation. The assay was immunoSEQ multiplex PCR, and TCRdb's table has in-frame clones only and misses some. The table shows fewer than 95,000 clones, with about 83% occurring only once. Material: PBMCs, obtained in a trial of ipilimumab plus nivolumab as post-transplant consolidation. All receptors come from a male donor with diffuse large B-cell lymphoma.

This clone appeared many times. CDR3 nucleotides: TGTGCCAGCAGCTTCGACAGCACTGAAGCTTTCTTT. Translated, it gives CASSFDSTEAFF. V and J are TRBV5-4 and TRBJ1-1; tentatively, D is TRBD1 (5 bases). The CDR3 is 12 amino acids. In germline, CDR1 is SGHNT, CDR2 YYREEE (reference sequence). Trimming cost V 2 bases and J 4 bases, with 6 bases left between them.

The V call is TRBV4-2, the J call TRBJ1-2; D remains unclear. The V gene lost 0 bases and the J gene lost 7 bases, with 9 bases spanning the gap. Germline values: CDR1 LGHNA, CDR2 YNFKEQ. The CDR3 has 13 residues. CDR3 in amino acids: CASSQESSSGYTF. The CDR3 nucleotides are TGTGCCAGCAGCCAAGAGTCATCCTCTGGCTACACCTTC.

J is TRBJ1-5 and V is TRBV7-8; no firm D call. The CDR3 has 13 residues. Between the trimmed V and J ends, which lost 4 bases and 11 bases, there was a span of 15 bases. Germline CDR1 is SGHVS and CDR2 is FQNEAQ. In DNA, the CDR3 is TGTGCCAGCAGCTCTCTATCCAGCACGACCCAGCATTTT. Translated, it gives CASSSLSSTTQHF.

The gene calls are TRBV7-9 and TRBJ1-1; 8 bases fit TRBD1. The germline gives CDR1 SEHNR, CDR2 FQNEAQ (reference sequence). V shed 4 bases, J shed 4 bases, and the junction held 14 bases outside the gene matches. This CDR3 is 17 amino acids long. CDR3 residues: CASSSRTGHVWGTEAFF. The DNA of the CDR3 is TGTGCCAGCAGCTCCCGGACAGGGCATGTTTGGGGCACTGAAGCTTTCTTT.

In this sample, this clone turned up once. V usage is TRBV4-1 and J usage is TRBJ1-2; TRBD1 matches at 8 bases. The CDR3 length is 17 residues. The V gene end was trimmed by 3 bases and the J gene end by 0 bases; junction bases not matched to a gene: 9. In germline, CDR1 is MGHRA, CDR2 YSYEKL. Here the CDR3 DNA reads TGCGCCAGCAGCCACGAGGGAAAACAGGGGGCTAACTATGGCTACACCTTC. This encodes CASSHEGKQGANYGYTF.

The chain links TRBV6-1 to TRBJ2-1; no firm D call. Germline CDR1 reads MNHNS; CDR2 reads SASEGT. V gave up 2 bases and J gave up 10 bases, with 15 bases separating them. This CDR3 contains 14 residues. The CDR3 region is CASSEFGRAVEQFF. For the CDR3, the DNA is TGTGCCAGCAGTGAATTTGGTAGGGCGGTCGAGCAGTTCTTC.

The J gene is TRBJ2-3, the V gene TRBV5-4, with 8 bases identical to TRBD2. V dropped 1 base and J dropped 6; count of bases not matched to a gene: 4. Germline CDR1 reads SGHNT; CDR2 reads YYREEE (reference sequence). The length of the CDR3 is 14 residues. The CDR3 bases are TGTGCCAGCAGCTTGCGGGGGGGCCGTGATACGCAGTATTTT. Protein product: CASSLRGGRDTQYF. Variable domain in full (rest from reference TRBV5-4 and TRBJ2-3): ETGVTQSPTHLIKTRGQQVTLRCSSQSGHNTVSWYQQALGQGPQFIFQYYREEENGRGNFPPRFSGLQFPNYSSELNVNALELDDSALYLCASSLRGGRDTQYFGPGTRLTVL.

J is TRBJ2-2 and V is TRBV12-5, with 8 bases matching TRBD1. V was clipped by 6 bases and J by 1 base; unmatched bases: 4. The CDR3 has 15 residues. The germline V gene encodes CDR1 LGHNT and CDR2 FRNRAP. The CDR3 nucleotides are TGTGCTAGTGGCACAGGACAGGGGAACACCGGGGAGCTGTTTTTT. Translating gives CASGTGQGNTGELFF.

This sequence joins TRBV5-3 and TRBJ1-6, with D possibly TRBD1 on 5 matching bases. TRBV5-3 is assigned to the ORF class and has an uncertain function. The V end was cut by 6 bases, the J end by 14 bases, with 33 bases between. The CDR3 length is 18 residues. The CDR3 is CARTKHPPGDSACNSLHF. The CDR3 nucleotides read TGTGCCAGAACCAAACACCCACCGGGGGACTCAGCATGTAATTCCCTCCACTTT.

The chain joins TRBV25-1 to TRBJ2-2; perhaps D is TRBD1 or TRBD2 (5 bases each). V gave up 5 bases and J gave up 5 bases, with 15 bases separating them. Germline assignment: CDR1 MGHDK and CDR2 SYGVNS. This CDR3 is built from 15 residues. CDR3 in amino acids: CASSPGAGLTGELFF. CDR3 in DNA: TGTGCCAGCAGTCCCGGGGCAGGGCTTACCGGGGAGCTGTTTTTT.

This clone occurred once. The chain has TRBV7-2 and TRBJ1-3, with D maybe TRBD1 (6 bases). Trimming pared 5 bases from V and 0 bases from J, leaving 14 bases between. The CDR3 consists of 16 residues. Germline V gives CDR1 SGHTA, CDR2 FQGNSA. CDR3 sequence (DNA): TGTGCCAGCAGCCGTGACAGGTCGAGCTCTGGAAACACCATATATTTT. It translates to CASSRDRSSSGNTIYF. The variable domain in full, with the rest retrieved from reference TRBV7-2 and TRBJ1-3, is GAGVSQSPSNKVTEKGKDVELRCDPISGHTALYWYRQSLGQGLEFLIYFQGNSAPDKSGLPSDRFSAERTGGSVSTLTIQRTQQEDSAVYLCASSRDRSSSGNTIYFGEGSWLTVV.

The chain carries TRBV5-1 and TRBJ2-1; no reliable D call. Germline CDR1 reads SGHRS; CDR2 reads YFSETQ. This CDR3 is built from 11 residues. Trimming took 4 bases from V and 8 from J, leaving 7 bases between them. The CDR3 DNA reads as TGCGCCAGCAGCGGGATAGATGAGCAGTTCTTC. This sequence encodes CASSGIDEQFF.

J is TRBJ2-7 and V is TRBV11-2, with D perhaps given as TRBD1 or TRBD2 (5 bases each). V gave up 5 bases and J gave up 7 bases, with 18 bases separating them. Per the germline V gene, CDR1 is SGHAT and CDR2 is FQNNGV. The CDR3 runs 14 residues. DNA of the CDR3: TGTGCCAGCAGCCGGGGCCCCCAAAGAGAGGAGCAGTACTTC. Its protein product is CASSRGPQREEQYF. The variable domain in full, completed from reference TRBV11-2 and TRBJ2-7, reads EAGVAQSPRYKIIEKRQSVAFWCNPISGHATLYWYQQILGQGPKLLIQFQNNGVVDDSQLPKDRFSAERLKGVDSTLKIQPAKLEDSAVYLCASSRGPQREEQYFGPGTRLTVT.

The genes are TRBV27 and TRBJ1-4, with TRBD1 identical over 9 bases. Germline CDR1 MNHEY, CDR2 SMNVEV (reference sequence). This CDR3 is built from 13 residues. The ends lost 7 bases at V and 8 bases at J; junction bases unmatched: 5. CDR3 in amino acids: CASKGTGPEKLFF. CDR3 bases: TGTGCCAGCAAAGGGACAGGGCCCGAAAAACTGTTTTTT.

This clone was seen only once. This sequence joins TRBV10-1 and TRBJ1-3; D call uncertain. V lost 6 bases to trimming and J lost 8 bases, with 5 bases between them. Germline lookup yields CDR1 WNHNN and CDR2 SYGVQD (reference sequence). The CDR3 totals 10 residues. The CDR3 DNA is TGCGCCAGCAGAAACGACACCATATATTTT. This gives the protein CASRNDTIYF.

The V call is TRBV5-4, the J call TRBJ2-5, with D possibly matching TRBD2 (6 bases). Germline CDR1 SGHNT, CDR2 YYREEE (reference sequence). This CDR3 region has 13 residues. With 2 bases removed from V and 3 bases from J, the gap between germline ends came to 8 bases. The CDR3 DNA reads as TGTGCCAGCAGCTTTTGGGGGGAAGAGACCCAGTACTTC. It is translated as CASSFWGEETQYF.

This chain joins TRBV13 and TRBJ1-2; D is perhaps TRBD1 (6 bases). Trimming shortened V by 6 bases and J by 6 bases, and 14 bases separated the two germline ends. Germline-derived CDR1 and CDR2 are PRHDT and FYEKMQ (reference sequence). The CDR3 has 13 residues. CDR3 sequence reads: CASSPPGDNGYTF. CDR3 bases: TGTGCCAGCAGTCCCCCAGGGGACAATGGCTACACCTTC.

This rearrangement joins TRBV6-6 to TRBJ1-2, with 7 bases fitting TRBD1. The CDR3 length is 15 residues. CDR1 MNHNY and CDR2 SVGAGI come from the germline V gene (reference sequence). V was clipped by 5 bases and J by 1 base; unmatched bases: 7. CDR3 sequence: CASSPPGQLNYGYTF. DNA of the CDR3: TGTGCCAGCAGTCCCCCGGGACAGCTTAACTATGGCTACACCTTC.

This clone was detected only a few times. The V and J genes are TRBV21-1 and TRBJ2-7; TRBD2, as called in the table, went unchecked against the DNA. TRBV21-1 is annotated as a pseudogene. The CDR3 has 11 amino acids. This CDR3 reads CASSKSKGEVV. The CDR3 nucleotides are TGTGCCAGCAGCAAAAGCAAGGGAGAGGTTGTC.

The rearrangement uses TRBV7-3 and TRBJ1-3; D might be TRBD1 (5 bases). CDR1 is SGHTA, CDR2 FQGTGA, per germline. Trimming left V 0 bases short and J 9 bases short, with 12 bases between. CDR3 size: 14 residues. The CDR3 coding sequence is TGTGCCAGCAGCTTAACTCCCAGGGCTGGCACCATATATTTT. Translated, it gives CASSLTPRAGTIYF.